Shown below are 17 T cell receptor beta chains from a single sample sequenced in a study of T cell repertoires in cytomegalovirus infection. TCRdb independently ran MiXCR on the reads; one entry per CDR3 protein. The sample carries more than 400,000 distinct CDR3 sequences, less than 30% recorded once. Sequencing was done on a sample of PBMCs. The source of these receptors is a human donor in good health (CMV status not recorded). Some clones in this sample may be carry-over from other donors' samples.

This clonotype was seen only a few times. The chain links TRBV24-1 to TRBJ2-1; D perhaps matches TRBD1 (5 bases). Looked up from germline, CDR1 is KGHDR and CDR2 is SFDVKD. V was trimmed by 3 bases and J by 6 bases, leaving 20 bases between them. The CDR3 sequence is 17 residues long. The CDR3 DNA sequence: TGTGCCACCAGTGATCCCGTCAGGGCGGCGATGGGCAATGAGCAGTTCTTC. It encodes CATSDPVRAAMGNEQFF.

This clonotype was picked up a small number of times. The chain has TRBV11-2 and TRBJ2-7; D may be TRBD2 (6 bases). V was shortened by 2 bases and J by 5 bases, with 19 bases between the two germline ends. This CDR3 region has 16 residues. Germline loops: CDR1 SGHAT, CDR2 FQNNGV. The DNA for the CDR3 is TGTGCCAGCAGCTTACGATCAGCTCGGGGGTCTCACGAGCAGTACTTC. Its translation: CASSLRSARGSHEQYF. Full variable domain (remainder filled in from reference TRBV11-2 and TRBJ2-7): EAGVAQSPRYKIIEKRQSVAFWCNPISGHATLYWYQQILGQGPKLLIQFQNNGVVDDSQLPKDRFSAERLKGVDSTLKIQPAKLEDSAVYLCASSLRSARGSHEQYFGPGTRLTVT.

There are many counts of this clonotype. The rearrangement links TRBV7-2 to TRBJ2-5, with D possibly being TRBD2 (6 bases). V lost 0 bases and J 4 bases, leaving 12 bases between the germline ends. This CDR3 is built from 15 residues. Looked up from germline, CDR1 is SGHTA and CDR2 is FQGNSA. For the CDR3, the DNA is TGTGCCAGCAGCTTAGCGCGAGGTAGCGGAGAGACCCAGTACTTC. Protein: CASSLARGSGETQYF. The entire variable domain, with the rest obtained from reference TRBV7-2 and TRBJ2-5, is as follows: GAGVSQSPSNKVTEKGKDVELRCDPISGHTALYWYRQSLGQGLEFLIYFQGNSAPDKSGLPSDRFSAERTGGSVSTLTIQRTQQEDSAVYLCASSLARGSGETQYFGPGTRLLVL.

The V call is TRBV25-1, the J call TRBJ1-2, with unresolved D. The length of the CDR3 is 15 residues. Germline values: CDR1 MGHDK, CDR2 SYGVNS. V shed 6 bases and J shed 2 bases, with 16 bases lying between them. Here the CDR3 reads CASSPGRGGNYGYTF. DNA of the CDR3: TGTGCCAGCAGCCCCGGGCGGGGTGGAAACTATGGCTACACCTTC.

The chain joins TRBV12-3 or TRBV12-4 to TRBJ1-2, with 7 bases lining up with TRBD1. This CDR3 has 15 residues. After removal of 5 bases from V and 3 bases from J, the junction contained 9 bases not matched to a gene. Here the CDR3 reads CASSIRQGGDYGYTF. The CDR3 bases are TGTGCCAGCAGTATCCGACAGGGAGGTGACTATGGCTACACCTTC.

Only a few counts were recorded for this clonotype. The chain combines TRBV20-1 with TRBJ2-5, with D hard to call. The CDR3 length is 15 residues. CDR1 DFQATT and CDR2 SNEGSKA come from the germline V gene (reference sequence). The V end lost 2 bases, the J end lost 1 base, and 14 bases lay between the germline ends. CDR3 in DNA: TGCAGTGCTAGACTCCTAAGGGTAGCCCAAGAGACCCAGTACTTC. Residues: CSARLLRVAQETQYF.

V and J are TRBV5-6 and TRBJ1-1, with TRBD1 as a possible D gene (5 bases). Trimming removed 4 bases from V and 6 bases from J, with 13 bases in between. This CDR3 spans 13 amino acids. Germline-derived CDR1 and CDR2 are SGHDT and YYEEEE. CDR3 residues: CASSRRGRAEAFF. The DNA of the CDR3 is TGTGCCAGCAGCCGTCGGGGGAGGGCTGAAGCTTTCTTT.

The rearrangement links TRBV11-1 to TRBJ2-7, with 7 positions matching TRBD2. The CDR3 contains 14 residues. Per the germline V gene, CDR1 is SGHAT and CDR2 is FQDESV (reference sequence). Unmatched junction bases numbered 3, after V lost 1 base and J lost 3 bases. The CDR3, as DNA: TGTGCCAGCAGCTTAGGGCCTAGCGGCTACGAGCAGTACTTC. Amino acid sequence: CASSLGPSGYEQYF. Looking up the rest from reference TRBV11-1 and TRBJ2-7 gives the full variable domain: EAEVAQSPRYKITEKSQAVAFWCDPISGHATLYWYRQILGQGPELLVQFQDESVVDDSQLPKDRFSAERLKGVDSTLKIQPAELGDSAMYLCASSLGPSGYEQYFGPGTRLTVT.

The chain carries TRBV7-2 and TRBJ2-1; 7 bases fit TRBD2. This CDR3 is built from 14 residues. V was pared by 5 bases and J by 8 bases, with 9 bases of the junction left unmatched. Germline CDR1 is SGHTA and CDR2 is FQGNSA. The chain's CDR3 is CASSRRGSAHEQFF. CDR3 sequence (DNA): TGTGCCAGCAGCCGGCGGGGGAGCGCTCATGAGCAGTTCTTC.

A note on this clonotype: A much larger clonotype is one base distant, so this may be a read error. This sequence joins TRBV2 and TRBJ2-1; no definite D call. V shed 8 bases and J shed 2 bases, with 1 base lying between them. CDR1 is SNHLY, CDR2 FYNNEI, per germline. CDR3 size: 10 residues. CDR3: CASAYNEQFF. The CDR3 DNA sequence: TGTGCCAGCGCCTACAATGAGCAGTTCTTC.

This clonotype was seen more than once but under ten times. CDR3 sequence reads: CASSSPLRDPYNEQFF. The CDR3 DNA follows: TGTGCCAGCAGTTCACCGCTCAGGGACCCCTACAATGAGCAGTTCTTC. The chain uses TRBV6-2 or TRBV6-3 and TRBJ2-1, with D perhaps being TRBD1 or TRBD2 (5 bases each). The ends were cut back, 4 bases at V and 2 bases at J, with 15 bases in the middle. The CDR3 runs to 16 residues. The germline CDR1 and CDR2 sequences are MNHEY and SVGEGT.

V is TRBV20-1 and J is TRBJ1-1; weak D call: TRBD1 (5 bases). Trimming left V 2 bases short and J 5 bases short, with 15 bases between. The CDR3 consists of 14 residues. The V gene's germline CDR1 is DFQATT and CDR2 SNEGSKA (reference sequence). The CDR3 DNA reads TGCAGTGCTAGACCGGGACCCCGAGAGACTGAAGCTTTCTTT. Translated, it gives CSARPGPRETEAFF.

This clonotype occurred many times. The chain couples TRBV12-3 or TRBV12-4 to TRBJ1-1; tentatively, D is TRBD1 (5 bases). The CDR3 runs 16 residues. Deletions cut 7 bases from V and 4 bases from J, with 22 bases between. CDR3 DNA sequence: TGTGCCAGCACCGGTGGGGGGAAAGGGAGGGTCACTGAAGCTTTCTTT. It is translated as CASTGGGKGRVTEAFF.

The J gene is TRBJ1-6, the V gene TRBV27; D gene unclear. The CDR3 consists of 14 residues. The ends were cut back, 5 bases at V and 9 bases at J, with 14 bases in the middle. Germline CDR1 and CDR2: MNHEY and SMNVEV (reference sequence). The CDR3 DNA is TGTGCCAGCAGTCCCCGTGGCTTGATTTCACCCCTCCACTTT. Encoded protein: CASSPRGLISPLHF.

This clonotype was seen repeatedly, ten times or more. This sequence joins TRBV7-9 and TRBJ2-1; 12 positions match TRBD2. The CDR3 runs to 13 residues. The ends lost 3 bases at V and 16 bases at J; junction bases unmatched: 7. Germline assignment: CDR1 SEHNR and CDR2 FQNEAQ (reference sequence). The CDR3 DNA is TGTGCCAGCAGCTTTCTAGCGGGAGGGTCTATATTCTTC. The encoded protein is CASSFLAGGSIFF.

This clonotype was seen ten or more times. The rearrangement joins TRBV7-2 to TRBJ2-5; TRBD1 matches 10 bases. V shed 4 bases and J 2 bases; nucleotides not matched to a gene: 4. Germline V CDR1 and CDR2: SGHTA, FQGNSA. This CDR3 contains 15 residues. As DNA, the CDR3 is TGTGCCAGCAGCTCGGGACAGGGGTATCAAGAGACCCAGTACTTC. This gives the protein CASSSGQGYQETQYF.

The J gene is TRBJ1-1, the V gene TRBV6-6, with D possibly being TRBD1 (5 bases). Between the trimmed V and J ends, which lost 1 base and 0 bases, there was a span of 6 bases. This CDR3 has 14 residues. Germline V lookup: CDR1 MNHNY, CDR2 SVGAGI (reference sequence). This CDR3 reads CASSYLTVNTEAFF. The CDR3 DNA sequence: TGTGCCAGCAGTTACTTGACAGTGAACACTGAAGCTTTCTTT.